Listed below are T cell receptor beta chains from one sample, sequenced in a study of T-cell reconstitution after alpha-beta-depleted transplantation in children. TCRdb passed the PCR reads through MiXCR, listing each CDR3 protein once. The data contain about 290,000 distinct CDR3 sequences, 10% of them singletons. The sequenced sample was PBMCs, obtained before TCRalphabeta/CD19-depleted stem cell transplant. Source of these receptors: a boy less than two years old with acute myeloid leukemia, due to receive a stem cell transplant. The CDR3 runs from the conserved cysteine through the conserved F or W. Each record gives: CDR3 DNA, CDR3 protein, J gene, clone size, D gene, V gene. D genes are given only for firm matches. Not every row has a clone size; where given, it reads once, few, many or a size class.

CDR3nt: TGCAGTGCTAGGGGACAGCTCGATCAGCCCCAGCATTTT
CDR3aa: CSARGQLDQPQHF
j_gene: TRBJ1-5
abundance: many
d_gene: TRBD1
v_gene: TRBV20-1

CDR3nt: TGTGCCAGCAGCCCCAACGATGCGGGCACCCTTACGGGTGAGCAGTACTTC
CDR3aa: CASSPNDAGTLTGEQYF
j_gene: TRBJ2-7
abundance: .
d_gene: .
v_gene: TRBV7-6

CDR3nt: TGTGCCTGCCGGACAGACACTGAAGCTTTCTTT
CDR3aa: CACRTDTEAFF
j_gene: TRBJ1-1
abundance: many
d_gene: .
v_gene: TRBV30

CDR3nt: TGCAGTGCTAGAAGATCCGGGACACAAAATGAAAAACTGTTTTTT
CDR3aa: CSARRSGTQNEKLFF
j_gene: TRBJ1-4
abundance: many
d_gene: .
v_gene: TRBV20-1

CDR3nt: TGTGCCAGCAGTTTTAGTTTGGACAGTGAGAGGCCCAAAAACACTCAGTACTTC
CDR3aa: CASSFSLDSERPKNTQYF
j_gene: TRBJ2-4
abundance: .
d_gene: .
v_gene: TRBV28

CDR3nt: TGTGCCAGCAGCTCCCTTCAGATCGTAATCAACACAGATACGCAGTATTTT
CDR3aa: CASSSLQIVINTDTQYF
j_gene: TRBJ2-3
abundance: many
d_gene: .
v_gene: TRBV7-9

CDR3nt: TGTGCCAGCAGCTCGAACGGGGGGGCGGGAACAGATACGCAGTATTTT
CDR3aa: CASSSNGGAGTDTQYF
j_gene: TRBJ2-3
abundance: few
d_gene: TRBD2
v_gene: TRBV7-9

CDR3nt: TGCAGCGTTGAAGATACCCGCTTTTCTCGCGTCCTCCAGGGGCGCACAGATACGCAGTATTTT
CDR3aa: CSVEDTRFSRVLQGRTDTQYF
j_gene: TRBJ2-3
abundance: .
d_gene: .
v_gene: TRBV29-1

CDR3nt: TGTGCCAGCAGTTTCTCATCTGGGGCAGGGTACACCGGGGAGCTGTTTTTT
CDR3aa: CASSFSSGAGYTGELFF
j_gene: TRBJ2-2
abundance: many
d_gene: .
v_gene: TRBV28

CDR3nt: TGCAGTGCTGGACAGGGGGCTAATGAAAAACTGTTTTTT
CDR3aa: CSAGQGANEKLFF
j_gene: TRBJ1-4
abundance: many
d_gene: TRBD1
v_gene: TRBV20-1

CDR3nt: TGTGCCAGCAGTTCCGCCCTCTCGGGACTAGCGGGCTACAATGAGCAGTTCTTC
CDR3aa: CASSSALSGLAGYNEQFF
j_gene: TRBJ2-1
abundance: many
d_gene: TRBD2
v_gene: TRBV11-1

CDR3nt: TGCAGCGCCTCTGCGACAGGCTACGAGCAGTACTTC
CDR3aa: CSASATGYEQYF
j_gene: TRBJ2-7
abundance: many
d_gene: .
v_gene: TRBV29-1

CDR3nt: TGTGCCATCAAGAGCAGGCACACTGAAGCTTTCTTT
CDR3aa: CAIKSRHTEAFF
j_gene: TRBJ1-1
abundance: many
d_gene: .
v_gene: TRBV10-3

CDR3nt: TGTGCCAGCAGTTACTCCTCTGGCTTACTATCGTACGAGCAGTACTTC
CDR3aa: CASSYSSGLLSYEQYF
j_gene: TRBJ2-7
abundance: many
d_gene: .
v_gene: TRBV6-5

CDR3nt: TGTGCCAGCAGCTTAGCGAAGGGACTAGCGCTCTACAATGAGCAGTTCTTC
CDR3aa: CASSLAKGLALYNEQFF
j_gene: TRBJ2-1
abundance: few
d_gene: TRBD2
v_gene: TRBV7-2

CDR3nt: TGTGCCAGCAGCGCCTCCTACCAGAGGGCTAGCGGGAAGGAGACCCAGTACTTC
CDR3aa: CASSASYQRASGKETQYF
j_gene: TRBJ2-5
abundance: many
d_gene: TRBD2
v_gene: TRBV11-2

CDR3nt: TGCAGTGCTAGAAGCTACTCCTACAATGAGCAGTTCTTC
CDR3aa: CSARSYSYNEQFF
j_gene: TRBJ2-1
abundance: few
d_gene: .
v_gene: TRBV20-1

CDR3nt: TGTGCCAGCAGCAAATTTAAGGAGTCGAGGGGGGCCTCTGGGGCCAACGTCCTGACTTTC
CDR3aa: CASSKFKESRGASGANVLTF
j_gene: TRBJ2-6
abundance: .
d_gene: .
v_gene: TRBV21-1

CDR3nt: TGTGCCAGCACGAAACAGGGGGCGCTCAGAGAGACCCAGTACTTC
CDR3aa: CASTKQGALRETQYF
j_gene: TRBJ2-5
abundance: many
d_gene: TRBD1
v_gene: TRBV28

CDR3nt: TGCAGCGTTGATTTGACAGTCTATGGCTACACCTTC
CDR3aa: CSVDLTVYGYTF
j_gene: TRBJ1-2
abundance: .
d_gene: .
v_gene: TRBV29-1

CDR3nt: TGTGCCAGCAGTCGCAACCGGGATCCAGAGACCCAGTACTTC
CDR3aa: CASSRNRDPETQYF
j_gene: TRBJ2-5
abundance: few
d_gene: .
v_gene: TRBV6-1

CDR3nt: TGCGCCAGCAGCTTCGGAGCTAGCGGGAGTCATTCCTACAATGAGCAGTTCTTC
CDR3aa: CASSFGASGSHSYNEQFF
j_gene: TRBJ2-1
abundance: many
d_gene: TRBD2
v_gene: TRBV5-1

CDR3nt: TGTGCCAGCAGTGAATTGGGCCCAGGGGACACAGATACGCAGTATTTT
CDR3aa: CASSELGPGDTDTQYF
j_gene: TRBJ2-3
abundance: many
d_gene: .
v_gene: TRBV25-1

CDR3nt: TGTGCCACCAGTTCCGGGACCGCCGATGAAAAACTGTTTTTT
CDR3aa: CATSSGTADEKLFF
j_gene: TRBJ1-4
abundance: .
d_gene: .
v_gene: TRBV24-1

CDR3nt: TGCGCCAGCCAGGACGGTAAAAACATTCAGTACTTC
CDR3aa: CASQDGKNIQYF
j_gene: TRBJ2-4
abundance: many
d_gene: .
v_gene: TRBV5-1

CDR3nt: TGTGCCAGCAGTGTCGGGTGGAATGAGCAGTTCTTC
CDR3aa: CASSVGWNEQFF
j_gene: TRBJ2-1
abundance: .
d_gene: .
v_gene: TRBV25-1

CDR3nt: TGTGCCAGCAGTTTTTCCTCACAGGTGAACACTGAAGCTTTCTTT
CDR3aa: CASSFSSQVNTEAFF
j_gene: TRBJ1-1
abundance: .
d_gene: .
v_gene: TRBV12-3/TRBV12-4

CDR3nt: TGCAGTGCTAGAGGCCGGCTGGCTAGCGGACAGGTCACCGGGGAGCTGTTTTTT
CDR3aa: CSARGRLASGQVTGELFF
j_gene: TRBJ2-2
abundance: few
d_gene: .
v_gene: TRBV20-1

CDR3nt: TGCAGTGCTAGGCCGCCAGGTCGCTACAATGAGCAGTTCTTC
CDR3aa: CSARPPGRYNEQFF
j_gene: TRBJ2-1
abundance: many
d_gene: .
v_gene: TRBV20-1

CDR3nt: TGTGCCAGCAGTCAAACGAATCAGCCCCAGCATTTT
CDR3aa: CASSQTNQPQHF
j_gene: TRBJ1-5
abundance: many
d_gene: .
v_gene: TRBV12-3/TRBV12-4

CDR3nt: TGTGCCAGCAGTTTATTTGGGACCCCTTCCTACGAGCAGTACTTC
CDR3aa: CASSLFGTPSYEQYF
j_gene: TRBJ2-7
abundance: many
d_gene: .
v_gene: TRBV12-3/TRBV12-4

CDR3nt: TGTGCCAGCAGCCAAGATAGCGGGGGCTCCTACAATGAGCAGTTCTTC
CDR3aa: CASSQDSGGSYNEQFF
j_gene: TRBJ2-1
abundance: .
d_gene: TRBD2
v_gene: TRBV3-1

CDR3nt: TGCGCCAGCAGCTTGGGACAGGTGAGGGACGAGCAGTACTTC
CDR3aa: CASSLGQVRDEQYF
j_gene: TRBJ2-7
abundance: many
d_gene: .
v_gene: TRBV5-1

CDR3nt: TGCAGTGCTAGAGATTGGGACAGGCAGTACTTC
CDR3aa: CSARDWDRQYF
j_gene: TRBJ2-7
abundance: many
d_gene: TRBD1
v_gene: TRBV20-1

CDR3nt: TGTGCCATCAGCTCCGGGACAGTCTCCTACGAGCAGTACTTC
CDR3aa: CAISSGTVSYEQYF
j_gene: TRBJ2-7
abundance: many
d_gene: TRBD1
v_gene: TRBV10-3

CDR3nt: TGTGCCAGCAGCTTAGATTGGACAGGGGATGGCTACACCTTC
CDR3aa: CASSLDWTGDGYTF
j_gene: TRBJ1-2
abundance: many
d_gene: TRBD1
v_gene: TRBV7-9

CDR3nt: TGTGCCAGCAGTATATGGATAGATCAGCCCCAGCATTTT
CDR3aa: CASSIWIDQPQHF
j_gene: TRBJ1-5
abundance: many
d_gene: .
v_gene: TRBV6-1

CDR3nt: TGTGCCAGCAGCTTAGGGACAGCGAGCTCTGGGGCCAACGTCCTGACTTTC
CDR3aa: CASSLGTASSGANVLTF
j_gene: TRBJ2-6
abundance: few
d_gene: .
v_gene: TRBV7-6

CDR3nt: TGCAGCGTTGGGGGCGGGAACTCCTACGAGCAGTACTTC
CDR3aa: CSVGGGNSYEQYF
j_gene: TRBJ2-7
abundance: many
d_gene: .
v_gene: TRBV29-1

CDR3nt: TGCAGTGCAGCGCCTAGCGGCCTCTCCTACGAGCAGTACTTC
CDR3aa: CSAAPSGLSYEQYF
j_gene: TRBJ2-7
abundance: many
d_gene: TRBD2
v_gene: TRBV20-1

CDR3nt: TGCAGTGCGGTCCTCTCTGGGGCCAACGTCCTGACTTTC
CDR3aa: CSAVLSGANVLTF
j_gene: TRBJ2-6
abundance: many
d_gene: .
v_gene: TRBV20-1

CDR3nt: TGTGCCAGCAGTTCCGAACTCGCGGCTGCCCCCTACGAGCAGTACTTC
CDR3aa: CASSSELAAAPYEQYF
j_gene: TRBJ2-7
abundance: many
d_gene: .
v_gene: TRBV12-3/TRBV12-4

CDR3nt: TGCAGCGTGCTTTCAGGAGCAGATACGCAGTATTTT
CDR3aa: CSVLSGADTQYF
j_gene: TRBJ2-3
abundance: many
d_gene: .
v_gene: TRBV29-1